A selection of T cell receptor beta chains follows, all from one sample in a study of untreated major depressive disorder. Measured with immunoSEQ multiplex PCR; TCRdb has only the in-frame clones, and not every one. The sample records approximately 12,000 clones, roughly 91% being singletons. The sample taken for sequencing was CD4+ T cells from PBMCs. The receptors originated from a man aged 25 to 40 with major depressive disorder. Each CDR3 is given with its conserved first and last residue. D genes are given only for firm matches. Clone size, where shown, is once, few, many, or a class for clones that have expanded.

TRBV7-2,12,-,TRBJ2-2,TRBD1,TGTGCCAGCAGCCAGGGGGCCGGGGAGCTGTTTTTT,CASSQGAGELFF
TRBV7-3,14,-,TRBJ1-6,-,TGTGCCAGCAGCTTGACGGGGGAATTTTCACCCCTCCACTTT,CASSLTGEFSPLHF
TRBV7-3,13,-,TRBJ2-7,-,TGTGCCAGCAGCTTAAGGACAAGTGGCGAGCAGTACTTC,CASSLRTSGEQYF
TRBV19,13,-,TRBJ1-3,-,TGTGCCAGTTCGGGGCCCCGTGGAAACACCATATATTTT,CASSGPRGNTIYF
TRBV19,12,once,TRBJ1-5,-,TGTGCCAGTAAGAATAGCAATCAGCCCCAGCATTTT,CASKNSNQPQHF
TRBV18,15,-,TRBJ2-3,TRBD1,TGTGCCAGCTCAGACCGGGACAGCCCAACAGATACGCAGTATTTT,CASSDRDSPTDTQYF
TRBV9,16,once,TRBJ1-4,-,TGTGCCAGCAGCGTAGCTGGGACAAGGGGGAATGAAAAACTGTTTTTT,CASSVAGTRGNEKLFF
TRBV5-6,15,-,TRBJ2-1,TRBD2,TGTGCCAGCAGCTTGACGGGGGGGCGCGACAATGAGCAGTTCTTC,CASSLTGGRDNEQFF
TRBV30,11,-,TRBJ2-5,-,TGTGCCTGGAGCCGGTCGGAGACCCAGTACTTC,CAWSRSETQYF
TRBV10-2,15,-,TRBJ2-5,TRBD2,TGCGCCAGCAGTGATAGGCGGGGGGCTAAAGAGACCCAGTACTTC,CASSDRRGAKETQYF
TRBV29-1,11,-,TRBJ1-2,-,TGCAGCGTTGAGGAGGCCTATGGCTACACCTTC,CSVEEAYGYTF
TRBV7-9,18,-,TRBJ1-4,TRBD1,TGTGCCAGCAGCTTAAGGCAGGGGGCACGTGCAACTAATGAAAAACTGTTTTTT,CASSLRQGARATNEKLFF
TRBV6-5,16,-,TRBJ2-7,-,TGTGCCAGCAGTTACTCGCTAAGATTTAGGGACTACGAGCAGTACTTC,CASSYSLRFRDYEQYF
TRBV4-1,16,-,TRBJ1-3,-,TGCGCCAGCAGCCATCCTCCGGGGATCTCTGGAAACACCATATATTTT,CASSHPPGISGNTIYF
TRBV13,13,-,TRBJ1-5,-,TGTGCCAGCAGCCTCCGGCGTGGAGAGCCCCAGCATTTT,CASSLRRGEPQHF
TRBV2,15,-,TRBJ1-1,-,TGTGCCAGCAGTCCCGTACGGGCCAGGTCGGGTGAAGCTTTCTTT,CASSPVRARSGEAFF
TRBV5-1,15,-,TRBJ2-5,TRBD2,TGCGCCAGCAAGGAGAGCGGGGGGACCCAAGAGACCCAGTACTTC,CASKESGGTQETQYF
TRBV18,17,-,TRBJ1-4,-,TGTGCCAGCTCACCAAGAGCAAATTTCGCAACTAATGAAAAACTGTTTTTT,CASSPRANFATNEKLFF
TRBV5-4,13,-,TRBJ2-7,TRBD1,TGTGCCAGCGGAGGACAGGGGGCGAGAGAGCAGTACTTC,CASGGQGAREQYF
TRBV5-1,14,-,TRBJ1-1,TRBD1,TGCGCCAGCAGCCCGGACAGGGAGGGCACTGAAGCTTTCTTT,CASSPDREGTEAFF
TRBV5-1,14,-,TRBJ2-1,TRBD2,TGCGCCAGCACTAGCGGGGGGGCCTACAATGAGCAGTTCTTC,CASTSGGAYNEQFF
TRBV7-3,14,-,TRBJ2-1,TRBD2,TGTGCCAGCAGCTTAATCGGGGGGTACAATGAGCAGTTCTTC,CASSLIGGYNEQFF
TRBV7-6,15,-,TRBJ1-6,-,TGTGCCAGCAGCTTAGAGGGGGGAAGTGGCTCACCCCTCCACTTT,CASSLEGGSGSPLHF
TRBV4-2,13,-,TRBJ1-3,-,TGTGCCACCGAGACCAGGCCCGGAAACACCATATATTTT,CATETRPGNTIYF
TRBV5-1,14,-,TRBJ1-4,TRBD1,TGCGCCAGCAGCCTGGACAGGGGTGGTGAAAAACTGTTTTTT,CASSLDRGGEKLFF
TRBV6-5,16,-,TRBJ1-1,TRBD1,TGTGCCAGCAGTTACTTAAGACAGGGGTTGAACACTGAAGCTTTCTTT,CASSYLRQGLNTEAFF
TRBV30,13,-,TRBJ2-1,-,TGTGCCTGGAGCGGCGTGCGAGGCAATGAGCAGTTCTTC,CAWSGVRGNEQFF
TRBV15,12,-,TRBJ2-2,-,TGTGCCACCAGCTTCCGGGCCGGGGAGCTGTTTTTT,CATSFRAGELFF
TRBV9,15,-,TRBJ1-6,-,TGTGCCAGCAGCGCGGGGGCCTCCTATAATTCACCCCTCCACTTT,CASSAGASYNSPLHF
TRBV5-1,17,-,TRBJ2-3,TRBD1,TGCGCCAGCAGCTCAGCTACAGGGGGAAGTAGCACAGATACGCAGTATTTT,CASSSATGGSSTDTQYF
TRBV5-1,14,-,TRBJ1-2,-,TGCGCCAGCAGCTTGGATGGCAGGGACTATGGCTACACCTTC,CASSLDGRDYGYTF
TRBV27,16,-,TRBJ2-7,-,TGTGCCAGCAGTTTGGGGGGCAGGTCTTTCGTGAACGAGCAGTACTTC,CASSLGGRSFVNEQYF
TRBV5-4,16,-,TRBJ1-1,TRBD1,TGTGCCAGCAGCTTAGTAGGGGGCAGCATGAACACTGAAGCTTTCTTT,CASSLVGGSMNTEAFF
TRBV5-1,17,-,TRBJ2-4,-,TGCGCCAGCAGCTTGGGTCATGGGGTTGAAGCCAAAAACATTCAGTACTTC,CASSLGHGVEAKNIQYF
TRBV19,14,-,TRBJ2-7,-,TGTGCCAGTAGTTTAAGACGGGACGGCCGCGAGCAGTACTTC,CASSLRRDGREQYF